The rows below give T cell receptor beta chains drawn from one sample of a study of T cell changes during pregnancy in multiple sclerosis. The table came from immunoSEQ multiplex PCR; TCRdb's copy has only in-frame clones and leaves some out. The sample consists of roughly 40,000 clones, 75% to 95% of them appearing once. The source material was CD4+ T cells from peripheral blood mononuclear cells, sampled after pregnancy. The source is a female donor in good health, enrolled as a control in a pregnancy study. CDR3s include the opening cysteine and the closing phenylalanine or tryptophan. A D gene is named only where the DNA matches it firmly. Clone size is shown for a subset of rows, as once, few, many or a class of expanded clone.

J gene,D gene,V gene,clone size,CDR3 protein,CDR3 DNA
TRBJ2-7,TRBD1,TRBV29-1,-,CSVARTGDEQYF,TGCAGCGTAGCTCGGACAGGGGACGAGCAGTACTTC
TRBJ1-5,-,TRBV19,few,CASSMRNQPQHF,TGTGCCAGTAGTATGAGGAATCAGCCCCAGCATTTT
TRBJ2-5,-,TRBV28,-,CASMAGQETQYF,TGTGCCAGCATGGCGGGTCAAGAGACCCAGTACTTC
TRBJ2-7,TRBD1,TRBV28,once,CASSLTGSYEQYF,TGTGCCAGCAGTTTGACAGGGTCCTACGAGCAGTACTTC
TRBJ2-7,-,TRBV5-1,-,CASRELNSYEQYF,TGCGCCAGCCGGGAGCTGAACTCCTACGAGCAGTACTTC
TRBJ2-5,TRBD2,TRBV5-4,-,CASSPTTSGNKETQYF,TGTGCCAGCAGCCCTACGACTAGCGGGAACAAAGAGACCCAGTACTTC
TRBJ1-2,-,TRBV28,-,CASSTYLSGGNRYGYTF,TGTGCCAGCAGTACCTATCTATCCGGGGGGAATAGGTATGGCTACACCTTC
TRBJ1-5,TRBD1,TRBV28,-,CASSGDRGNQPQHF,TGTGCCAGCAGCGGGGACAGGGGAAATCAGCCCCAGCATTTT
TRBJ2-7,TRBD2,TRBV11-2,-,CASRRLAGLYEQYF,TGTGCCAGCAGGCGACTAGCGGGATTGTACGAGCAGTACTTC
TRBJ2-7,-,TRBV2,-,CASSEEGFGRKFYEQYF,TGTGCCAGCAGTGAAGAGGGGTTTGGTCGGAAGTTTTACGAGCAGTACTTC
TRBJ1-4,TRBD1,TRBV28,-,CASSSGTAFTEKLFF,TGTGCCAGCAGTTCAGGGACAGCATTTACTGAAAAACTGTTTTTT
TRBJ1-2,-,TRBV6-6,-,CASSYGNPDTNYGYTF,TGTGCCAGCAGTTACGGAAACCCTGACACCAACTATGGCTACACCTTC
TRBJ2-3,-,TRBV5-4,-,CALLTAGRPVDTQYF,TGTGCCCTACTAACGGCGGGGCGTCCCGTAGATACGCAGTATTTT
TRBJ1-6,TRBD1,TRBV5-1,once,CASSWGTGGGSPLHF,TGCGCCAGCAGCTGGGGGACAGGGGGCGGTTCACCCCTCCACTTT
TRBJ2-2,-,TRBV28,-,CASSMRLASTGELFF,TGTGCCAGCAGCATGAGGCTAGCTTCCACCGGGGAGCTGTTTTTT
TRBJ2-1,-,TRBV28,-,CASSKAQGGEQFF,TGTGCCAGCAGCAAGGCCCAGGGTGGTGAGCAGTTCTTC
TRBJ2-7,-,TRBV28,-,CASSLFPGSAYF,TGTGCCAGCAGTTTATTTCCGGGATCTGCGTACTTC
TRBJ2-7,TRBD2,TRBV28,-,CASYTGFGRGRQYF,TGTGCCAGCTATACGGGCTTCGGGAGGGGAAGGCAGTACTTC
TRBJ2-1,-,TRBV6-5,-,CASLQEGGRLNEQFF,TGTGCCAGCTTGCAGGAGGGGGGGAGGCTCAATGAGCAGTTCTTC
TRBJ2-1,TRBD2,TRBV5-4,few,CASSPGKTSGGDNEQFF,TGTGCCAGCAGCCCGGGCAAGACTAGCGGGGGTGACAATGAGCAGTTCTTC
TRBJ1-1,-,TRBV5-1,-,CASSTGTPNTEAFF,TGCGCCAGCAGCACCGGGACACCGAACACTGAAGCTTTCTTT
TRBJ2-5,-,TRBV5-1,-,CASSLLSSGQETQYF,TGCGCCAGCAGCTTGTTGAGTAGCGGCCAAGAGACCCAGTACTTC
TRBJ2-2,-,TRBV7-3,-,CASSLSTGELFF,TGTGCCAGCAGCTTGAGCACCGGGGAGCTGTTTTTT
TRBJ2-4,TRBD1,TRBV11-2,few,CASGTGGANIQYF,TGTGCCAGCGGGACAGGGGGGGCAAACATTCAGTACTTC
TRBJ1-2,TRBD1,TRBV4-2,-,CASSQDLPRDSPYGYTF,TGTGCCAGCAGCCAAGACCTACCTCGGGACAGTCCTTATGGCTACACCTTC
TRBJ1-1,-,TRBV5-4,-,CASSEVSGTEAFF,TGTGCCAGCAGCGAGGTTTCGGGCACTGAAGCTTTCTTT
TRBJ1-2,-,TRBV27,-,CASSRQGLYGYTF,TGTGCCAGCAGTCGGCAGGGACTTTATGGCTACACCTTC
TRBJ2-4,-,TRBV2,-,CASRETVAKNIQYF,TGTGCCAGCAGGGAAACGGTAGCCAAAAACATTCAGTACTTC
TRBJ2-1,TRBD2,TRBV18,-,CASSPLADYNEQFF,TGTGCCAGCTCCCCACTAGCGGATTACAATGAGCAGTTCTTC
TRBJ2-2,-,TRBV4-3,-,CASSPLANTGELFF,TGCGCCAGCAGCCCACTAGCTAACACCGGGGAGCTGTTTTTT
TRBJ2-3,-,TRBV20-1,-,CSASLEDTQYF,TGCAGTGCTAGCCTAGAAGATACGCAGTATTTT
TRBJ1-6,-,TRBV4-1,-,CASSQEWAVGGLIRESPLHF,TGCGCCAGCAGCCAAGAGTGGGCCGTAGGGGGTCTTATAAGAGAGTCACCCCTCCACTTT
TRBJ2-7,TRBD1,TRBV5-4,few,CASSIQGPITYEQYF,TGTGCCAGCAGCATACAGGGGCCGATTACCTACGAGCAGTACTTC
TRBJ1-5,TRBD1,TRBV5-1,-,CASRQGALSNQPQHF,TGCGCCAGCCGACAGGGGGCACTTAGCAATCAGCCCCAGCATTTT
TRBJ1-2,-,TRBV6-1,-,CASSEGTGPNYGYTF,TGTGCCAGCAGTGAAGGAACAGGACCTAACTATGGCTACACCTTC
TRBJ2-7,TRBD1,TRBV6-4,-,CASSEDGTGGREQYF,TGTGCCAGCAGTGAGGACGGGACAGGGGGTCGGGAGCAGTACTTC
TRBJ1-1,-,TRBV25-1,once,CATCGRLGTEAFF,TGTGCCACCTGCGGGCGCCTGGGGACTGAAGCTTTCTTT
TRBJ1-4,-,TRBV11-2,once,CASSRGTRREKLFF,TGTGCCAGCAGCCGCGGGACTAGGCGTGAAAAACTGTTTTTT
TRBJ2-4,-,TRBV5-6,once,CASSLLLGQGSKNIQYF,TGTGCCAGCAGCTTGCTCCTCGGTCAGGGGTCCAAAAACATTCAGTACTTC
TRBJ2-1,TRBD2,TRBV7-2,-,CASSFNPTSGVIF,TGTGCCAGCAGCTTCAACCCGACTAGCGGGGTGATCTTC
TRBJ1-2,TRBD1,TRBV4-1,-,CASSQLRDSGYTF,TGCGCCAGCAGCCAACTCCGGGACAGCGGCTACACCTTC